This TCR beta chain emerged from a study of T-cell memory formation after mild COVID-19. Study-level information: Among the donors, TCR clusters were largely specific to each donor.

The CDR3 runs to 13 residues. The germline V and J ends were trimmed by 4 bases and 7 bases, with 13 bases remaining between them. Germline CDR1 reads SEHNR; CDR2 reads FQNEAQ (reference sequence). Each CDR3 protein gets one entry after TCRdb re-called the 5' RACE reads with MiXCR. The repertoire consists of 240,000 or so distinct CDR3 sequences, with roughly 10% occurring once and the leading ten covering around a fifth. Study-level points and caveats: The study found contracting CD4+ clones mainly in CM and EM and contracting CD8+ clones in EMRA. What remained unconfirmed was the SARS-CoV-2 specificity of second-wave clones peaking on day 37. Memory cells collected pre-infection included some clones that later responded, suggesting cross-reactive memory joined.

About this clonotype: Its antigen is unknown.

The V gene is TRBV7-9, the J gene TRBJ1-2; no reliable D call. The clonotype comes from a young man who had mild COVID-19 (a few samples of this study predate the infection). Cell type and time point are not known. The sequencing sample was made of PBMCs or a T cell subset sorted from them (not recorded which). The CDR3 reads CASSSGSTIGYTF. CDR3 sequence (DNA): TGTGCCAGCAGCTCCGGGTCCACGATTGGCTACACCTTC.